The clone carrying this T cell receptor beta chain was recorded a few times. 60 Vbeta and 13 Jbeta primers were used in PCR. The protocol was immunoSEQ multiplex PCR, while the TCRdb copy is restricted to in-frame clones and leaves out a portion. In the table there are about 86,000 clones, 60% to 80% of which are singletons. The data are from a study of cytomegalovirus exposure and HLA in healthy donors. Source material: PBMCs. The receptor comes from a female donor in good health and CMV-seronegative.

As DNA, the CDR3 is TGTGCCAGCCGGGTAGGTACTGAAGCTTTCTTT. As protein: CASRVGTEAFF. The chain has TRBV27 and TRBJ1-1; D is ambiguous. Germline V gene lookup returns CDR1 MNHEY and CDR2 SMNVEV (reference sequence). The V gene lost 8 bases and the J gene lost 5 bases, with 9 bases spanning the gap. This CDR3 has 11 residues.